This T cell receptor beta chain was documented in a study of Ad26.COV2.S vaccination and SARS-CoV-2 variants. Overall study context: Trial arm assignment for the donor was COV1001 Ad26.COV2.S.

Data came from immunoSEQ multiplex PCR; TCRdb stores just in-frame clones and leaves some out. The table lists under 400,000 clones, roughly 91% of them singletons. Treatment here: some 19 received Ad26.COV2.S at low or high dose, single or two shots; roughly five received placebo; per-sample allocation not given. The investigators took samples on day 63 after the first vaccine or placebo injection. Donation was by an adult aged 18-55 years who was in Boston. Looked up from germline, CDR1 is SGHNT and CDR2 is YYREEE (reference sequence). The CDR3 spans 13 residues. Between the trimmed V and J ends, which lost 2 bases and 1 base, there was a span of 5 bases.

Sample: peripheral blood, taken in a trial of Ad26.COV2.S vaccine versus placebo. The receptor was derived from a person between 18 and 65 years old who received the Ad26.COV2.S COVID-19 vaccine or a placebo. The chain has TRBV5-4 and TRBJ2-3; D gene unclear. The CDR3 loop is CASSLPGTDTQYF. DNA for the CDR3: TGTGCCAGCAGCTTACCGGGCACAGATACGCAGTATTTT.